This T cell receptor beta chain is drawn from a study of cytomegalovirus exposure and HLA in healthy donors. Study-wide points: In a later analysis, compared with equally common non-associated chains, HLA-associated beta chains were more expanded. In an earlier analysis, about 87% or about 30%: the productive usage of most TCR beta V segments.

PCR primers comprised 60 Vbeta and 13 Jbeta primers. Measured with immunoSEQ multiplex PCR; TCRdb has only the in-frame clones, and not every one. The table lists 80,000 to 100,000 clones, approximately 83% of them singletons. Remarks on this clone: The antigen remains unidentified. An end of the junction does not agree with germline; a read error may underlie this. Different DNA sequences within this sample yield the same CDR3.

The sequenced sample was PBMCs. The sequence came from a female donor in good health and CMV-seropositive.

The CDR3 nucleotides read TGCGCCAGCAGCTTCCGACAGGGGACTAATGAAAAATTGTTTTTT. This codes for CASSFRQGTNEKLFF. V is TRBV4-1 and J is TRBJ1-4; 8 nucleotides line up with TRBD1. Germline CDR1 MGHRA, CDR2 YSYEKL. The CDR3 spans 15 residues.